What follows describes a single T cell receptor (beta chain). Its antigen is unknown. CDR1 is MNHNS, CDR2 SASEGT, per germline. This CDR3 has 13 amino acids. The V end was cut by 3 bases, the J end by 2 bases, with 7 bases between. This record comes from a study of cytomegalovirus exposure and HLA in healthy donors. Study-level points and caveats: The likely explanation for a cluster of highly shared sequence variants was sequencing artifact. Excluded: some indistinguishable V segments such as TRBV6-2 and TRBV6-3. There were some public TCRs occurring in many donors, but most TCR sequences were rare. Versus the roughly 690-donor mean, an Asian-associated ancestry cluster reportedly showed fewer N-insertions in a later analysis.

This PCR relied on a set of 60 Vbeta primers and 13 Jbeta primers. Produced via immunoSEQ multiplex PCR; TCRdb's table is partial and in-frame only. The sample lists roughly 240,000 clones, 80% to 90% seen once, with 0.24% in the top ten. The genes are TRBV6-1 and TRBJ1-2; D call uncertain. This TCR came from a girl aged 2-10 years in good health and CMV-seronegative. Input material: PBMCs. CDR3 nucleotide sequence: TGTGCCAGCAGTGATTCGGTGAACTATGGCTACACCTTC. Its protein is CASSDSVNYGYTF.